This T cell receptor beta chain comes out of a study of cytotoxic CD8 clonotypes in ibrutinib-treated CLL. Study-wide context: Following a median about twelve months of treatment, with a range of 6 to 36, response samples were taken. The study recorded mean values of approximately 260,000 productive templates and under 100,000 productive rearrangements per sample.

Germline values: CDR1 LGHNA, CDR2 YNFKEQ. The CDR3 is made up of 16 amino acids. Trimming took 4 bases from V and 2 from J; bases not matched to a gene: 11. This clone has only a few counts. Its target is not known. Study-level points and caveats: At baseline, clonality was higher than in age-matched healthy donors and correlated with CD8+ counts. Samples were collected at differing times from sustained-remission and progressing patients.

Using immunoSEQ multiplex PCR, the repertoire was profiled, and TCRdb retains in-frame clones only, with some absent. The repertoire has around 300,000 clones, roughly 79% of them found once; the top ten carry 6.5% to 8.5%. Sample: PBMCs, taken before ibrutinib treatment. This receptor was identified in a human donor with chronic lymphocytic leukemia. V and J are TRBV4-2 and TRBJ2-7; 7 nucleotides match TRBD1. CDR3 bases: TGTGCCAGCAGCCTCGGGAACCGGGACAGACCCTACGAGCAGTACTTC. It yields the protein CASSLGNRDRPYEQYF.